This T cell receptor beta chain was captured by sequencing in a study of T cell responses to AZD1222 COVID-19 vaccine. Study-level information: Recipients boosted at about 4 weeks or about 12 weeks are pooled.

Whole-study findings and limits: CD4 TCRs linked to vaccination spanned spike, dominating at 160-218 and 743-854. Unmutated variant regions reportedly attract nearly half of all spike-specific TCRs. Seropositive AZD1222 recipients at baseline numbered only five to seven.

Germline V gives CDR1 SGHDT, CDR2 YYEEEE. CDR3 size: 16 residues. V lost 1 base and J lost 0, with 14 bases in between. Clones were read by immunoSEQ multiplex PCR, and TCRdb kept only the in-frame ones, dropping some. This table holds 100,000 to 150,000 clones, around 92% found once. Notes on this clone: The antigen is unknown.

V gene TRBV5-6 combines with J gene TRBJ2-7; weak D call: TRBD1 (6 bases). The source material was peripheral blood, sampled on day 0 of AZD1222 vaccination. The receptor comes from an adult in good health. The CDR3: CASSLRPTGLSYEQYF. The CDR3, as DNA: TGTGCCAGCAGCTTGCGACCGACAGGTCTCTCCTACGAGCAGTACTTC.